This T cell receptor (beta chain) is from a study of Ad26.COV2.S vaccination and SARS-CoV-2 variants. V was cut by 3 bases and J by 8 bases, with 11 bases left in between. Germline CDR1 reads MGHDK; CDR2 reads SYGVNS. This CDR3 contains 12 residues. Overall study findings and caveats: Responses of spike-specific T cells (both CD8+ and CD4+) reportedly showed substantial breadth after vaccination. Compared with placebo recipients, vaccine recipients had higher spike-specific TCR breadth.

Comments on this clone: The antigen remains unidentified.

Sequencing used immunoSEQ multiplex PCR; TCRdb keeps in-frame clones, though not all of them. The sample contains about 350,000 clones, 92% of which appear only once. Sample: peripheral blood, taken after recovery from COVID-19. This receptor was taken from a human donor who had recovered from COVID-19. V is TRBV25-1 and J is TRBJ2-7; no reliable D call. For the CDR3, the DNA is TGTGCCAGCAGTGACCCTCGTCTGAAGCAGTACTTC. It translates to CASSDPRLKQYF.